The 9 T cell receptor beta chains given below trace back to one sample, sequenced in a study of blood T cell repertoires in COVID-19. Clones were read by immunoSEQ multiplex PCR, and TCRdb kept only the in-frame ones, dropping some. The sample has a few hundred thousand clones, 80% to 90% seen once. Sequencing used PBMCs or T cells enriched from blood (not recorded which). Receptors originate from a man under 40 who had recovered from COVID-19.

The V call is TRBV5-5, the J call TRBJ1-2, with 10 positions matching TRBD1. The length of the CDR3 is 15 residues. The V segment lost 3 bases and the J segment 4 bases; nucleotides outside the gene matches: 6. Per the germline V gene, CDR1 is SGHKS and CDR2 is YYEKEE (reference sequence). The CDR3 DNA follows: TGTGCCAGCAGCTCCAAGACAGGGGGCATCTATGGCTACACCTTC. This gives the protein CASSSKTGGIYGYTF.

The genes are TRBV11-3 and TRBJ2-1, with 9 positions matching TRBD2. This CDR3 has 15 residues. After removal of 3 bases from V and 8 bases from J, the junction contained 8 bases not matched to a gene. CDR1 SGHNT and CDR2 YENEEA come from the germline V gene. The chain's CDR3 is CASSLRGGRGDEQFF. As DNA, the CDR3 is TGTGCCAGCAGCTTGCGGGGGGGCCGTGGAGATGAGCAGTTCTTC.

The genes are TRBV24-1 and TRBJ2-5; possible D gene TRBD1, 6 bases. V lost 9 bases to trimming and J lost 5 bases, with 12 bases between them. Germline CDR1 and CDR2: KGHDR and SFDVKD. The CDR3 has 12 amino acids. The CDR3 here is CATGTPGETQYF. DNA for the CDR3: TGTGCCACCGGGACACCGGGCGAGACCCAGTACTTC.

A single count supports this clone. The V call is TRBV24-1, the J call TRBJ2-1; a possible D gene is TRBD1 (5 bases). The CDR3 is 14 amino acids. The germline V and J ends were trimmed by 9 bases and 0 bases, with 11 bases remaining between them. The germline V gene has CDR1 KGHDR and CDR2 SFDVKD. The CDR3 reads CATGAPSSYNEQFF. Written as DNA, the CDR3 is TGTGCCACCGGGGCTCCAAGCTCCTACAATGAGCAGTTCTTC.

CDR3 in DNA: TGTGCCATCAGAATACAGGGGGGGGTGAACACTGAAGCTTTCTTT. As protein: CAIRIQGGVNTEAFF. The chain uses TRBV10-3 and TRBJ1-1; 8 bases agree with TRBD1. Germline CDR1 is ENHRY and CDR2 is SYGVKD. The CDR3 loop spans 15 amino acids. Germline trimming cut 6 bases from V and 0 bases from J; bases unmatched to any gene: 6.

The chain links TRBV5-4 to TRBJ1-6; no firm D call. The V gene lost 5 bases and the J gene lost 6 bases, with 12 bases spanning the gap. The germline gives CDR1 SGHNT, CDR2 YYREEE (reference sequence). The CDR3 has 14 residues. CDR3 bases: TGTGCCAGCAGGAACGTGAAGAGTAATTCACCCCTCCACTTT. Its protein is CASRNVKSNSPLHF.

V is TRBV5-1 and J is TRBJ2-3, with D possibly TRBD1 on 6 matching bases. Germline V gene data show CDR1 as SGHRS and CDR2 as YFSETQ. CDR3 length: 15 amino acids. The V end lost 3 bases, the J end lost 2 bases, and 13 bases lay between the germline ends. The CDR3 protein is CASSSQGHSTDTQYF. CDR3 DNA sequence: TGCGCCAGCAGCTCACAGGGTCATTCCACAGATACGCAGTATTTT. Full variable domain (outside the CDR3, taken from reference TRBV5-1 and TRBJ2-3): KAGVTQTPRYLIKTRGQQVTLSCSPISGHRSVSWYQQTPGQGLQFLFEYFSETQRNKGNFPGRFSGRQFSNSRSEMNVSTLELGDSALYLCASSSQGHSTDTQYFGPGTRLTVL.

Only one count was recorded for this clone. The chain couples TRBV11-1 to TRBJ2-3, with 7 bases identical to TRBD2. Trimming cost V 0 bases and J 5 bases; bases outside gene matches: 8. The CDR3 has 16 residues. Germline V gene data show CDR1 as SGHAT and CDR2 as FQDESV (reference sequence). The CDR3 DNA is TGTGCCAGCAGCTTAGCGGGGAGGGGCGGGGGAGATACGCAGTATTTT. It specifies CASSLAGRGGGDTQYF.

V is TRBV7-9 and J is TRBJ2-1; D unclear. The germline CDR1 and CDR2 sequences are SEHNR and FQNEAQ (reference sequence). Trimming shortened V by 5 bases and J by 8 bases, and 13 bases separated the two germline ends. The CDR3 has 13 residues. CDR3 sequence: CASSPGPFDEQFF. The CDR3 nucleotides are TGTGCCAGCAGCCCGGGTCCTTTCGATGAGCAGTTCTTC. The full variable domain, with the rest looked up from reference TRBV7-9 and TRBJ2-1, is DTGVSQNPRHKITKRGQNVTFRCDPISEHNRLYWYRQTLGQGPEFLTYFQNEAQLEKSRLLSDRFSAERPKGSFSTLEIQRTEQGDSAMYLCASSPGPFDEQFFGPGTRLTVL.